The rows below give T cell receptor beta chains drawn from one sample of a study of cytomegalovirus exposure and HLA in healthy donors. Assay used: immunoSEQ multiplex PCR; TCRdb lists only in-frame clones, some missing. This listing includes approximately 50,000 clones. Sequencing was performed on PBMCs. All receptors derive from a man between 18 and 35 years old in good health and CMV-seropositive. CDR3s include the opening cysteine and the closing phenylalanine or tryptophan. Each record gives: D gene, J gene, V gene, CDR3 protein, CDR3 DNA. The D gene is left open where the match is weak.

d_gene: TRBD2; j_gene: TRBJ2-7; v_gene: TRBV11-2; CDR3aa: CASSSGGGAYEQYF; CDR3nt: TGTGCCAGCAGCTCTGGCGGGGGGGCCTACGAGCAGTACTTC
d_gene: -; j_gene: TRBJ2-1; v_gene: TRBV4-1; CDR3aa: CASSREGAGEVGNEQFF; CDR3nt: TGCGCCAGCAGCCGAGAGGGGGCGGGAGAGGTAGGGAATGAGCAGTTCTTC
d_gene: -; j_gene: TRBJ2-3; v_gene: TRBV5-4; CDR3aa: CASSTRTSTDTQYF; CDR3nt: TGTGCCAGCTCTACCAGGACTTCGACAGATACGCAGTATTTT
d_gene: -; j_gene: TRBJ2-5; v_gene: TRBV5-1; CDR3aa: CASSLAPWWEKETQYF; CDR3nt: TGCGCCAGTAGCTTGGCCCCTTGGTGGGAGAAAGAGACCCAGTACTTC
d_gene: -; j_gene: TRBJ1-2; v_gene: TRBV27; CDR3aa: CASSFRELGYGYTF; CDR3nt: TGTGCCAGCAGTTTCCGGGAACTGGGCTATGGCTACACCTTC
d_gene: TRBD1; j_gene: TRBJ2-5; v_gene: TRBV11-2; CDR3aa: CASSRSTGGARQETQYF; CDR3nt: TGTGCCAGCAGCAGATCTACAGGGGGCGCGAGGCAAGAGACCCAGTACTTC
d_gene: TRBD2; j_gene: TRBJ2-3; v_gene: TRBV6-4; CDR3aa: CASSSTGTSGTDTQYF; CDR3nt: TGTGCCAGCAGTTCCACCGGGACTAGCGGGACAGATACGCAGTATTTT
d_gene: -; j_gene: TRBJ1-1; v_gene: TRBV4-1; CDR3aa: CASSQVPSLGRANTEAFF; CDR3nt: TGCGCCAGCAGCCAAGTTCCTTCTCTAGGGAGGGCGAACACTGAAGCTTTCTTT
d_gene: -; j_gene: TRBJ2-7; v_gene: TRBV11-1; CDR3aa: CASSFEYRGYEQYF; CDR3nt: TGTGCCAGCAGCTTCGAGTATCGGGGCTACGAGCAGTACTTC
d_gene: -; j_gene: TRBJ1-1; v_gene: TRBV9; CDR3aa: CASSGHLNTEAFF; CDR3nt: TGTGCCAGCAGTGGACACTTGAACACTGAAGCTTTCTTT
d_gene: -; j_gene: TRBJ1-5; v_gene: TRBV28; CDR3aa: CASSPQGGGNQPQHF; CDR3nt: TGTGCCAGCAGTCCACAGGGAGGGGGCAATCAGCCCCAGCATTTT
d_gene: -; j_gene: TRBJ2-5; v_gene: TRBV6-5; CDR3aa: CASRSGQETQYF; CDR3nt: TGTGCCAGCCGGAGCGGACAAGAGACCCAGTACTTC
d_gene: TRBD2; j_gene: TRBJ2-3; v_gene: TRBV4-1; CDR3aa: CASSQVDMGLAGDTQYF; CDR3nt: TGCGCCAGCAGCCAAGTTGATATGGGACTAGCGGGAGATACGCAGTATTTT
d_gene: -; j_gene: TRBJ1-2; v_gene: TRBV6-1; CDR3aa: CASSAQGHYGYTF; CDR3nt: TGTGCCAGCAGTGCGCAGGGCCACTATGGCTACACCTTC
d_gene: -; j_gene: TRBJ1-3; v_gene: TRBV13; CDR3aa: CASSLPRATDTIYF; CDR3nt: TGTGCCAGCAGCTTACCCAGGGCCACGGACACCATATATTTT
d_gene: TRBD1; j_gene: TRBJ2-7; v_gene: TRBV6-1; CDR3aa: CASSDLTGGSYEQYF; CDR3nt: TGTGCCAGCAGTGACTTGACAGGGGGCTCCTACGAGCAGTACTTC
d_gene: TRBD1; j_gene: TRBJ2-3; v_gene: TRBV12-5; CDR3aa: CASGQGGLLQDTQYF; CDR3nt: TGTGCTAGTGGACAAGGGGGCCTCCTCCAAGATACGCAGTATTTT